This T cell receptor beta chain was observed in a study of patients and donors after allogeneic stem cell transplantation. The CDR3 is 15 amino acids. Deletions cut 1 base from V and 5 bases from J, with 17 bases between. The germline V gene encodes CDR1 DFQATT and CDR2 SNEGSKA (reference sequence). A single record per CDR3 protein comes from TCRdb applying MiXCR to the RT-PCR reads. The sample records roughly 200,000 distinct CDR3 sequences, around two fifths being singletons. J is TRBJ1-2 and V is TRBV20-1, with D possibly being TRBD1 (5 bases). The origin of this receptor is a human donor who was either an allogeneic HSCT recipient or a stem cell or donor lymphocyte infusion donor (not recorded which). It is not recorded whose cells these are; they may come from a transplant donor. Source material: blood, either unsorted or a sorted T cell fraction (not recorded which). The CDR3, as DNA: TGCAGTGCTAGAGCTCCTTCCCGGGACCCGTATGGCTACACCTTC. Residues: CSARAPSRDPYGYTF.